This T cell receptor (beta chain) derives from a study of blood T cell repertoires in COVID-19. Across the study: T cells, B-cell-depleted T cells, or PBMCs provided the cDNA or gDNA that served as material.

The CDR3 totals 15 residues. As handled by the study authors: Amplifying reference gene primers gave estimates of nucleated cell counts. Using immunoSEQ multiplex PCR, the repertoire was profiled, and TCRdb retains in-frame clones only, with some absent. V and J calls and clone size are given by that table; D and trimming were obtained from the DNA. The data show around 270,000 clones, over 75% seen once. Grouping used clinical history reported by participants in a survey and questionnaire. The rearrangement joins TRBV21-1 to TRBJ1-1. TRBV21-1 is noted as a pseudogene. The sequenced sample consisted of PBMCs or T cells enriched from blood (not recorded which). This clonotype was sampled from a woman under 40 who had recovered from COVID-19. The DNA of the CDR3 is TGTGCCAGCAGCACCCGGGGGGATATGAACACTGAAGCTTTCTTT. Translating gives CASSTRGDMNTEAFF.